The T cell receptor (beta chain) under discussion was sequenced for a study of cytomegalovirus exposure and HLA in healthy donors. General study findings and limits: Among the sequence variants, a highly shared cluster was likely an artifact of sequencing.

This CDR3 comprises 14 residues. V lost 2 bases, J lost 1 base, and 9 bases lay in between. Germline-derived CDR1 and CDR2 are KGHSH and LQKENI. About this clone itself: Its specificity is not known.

The PCR had 60 Vbeta and 13 Jbeta primers. The method was immunoSEQ multiplex PCR; TCRdb's version includes in-frame clones alone and lacks a portion of them. Recorded for this sample: 80,000 to 100,000 clones. The sequence came from a woman under 40 in good health and CMV-seronegative. Material: PBMCs. The chain carries TRBV18 and TRBJ2-7; a weak D match, TRBD2 (5 bases). CDR3 coding DNA: TGTGCCAGCTCACCAATCCGGGGTTCCTACGAGCAGTACTTC. It is translated as CASSPIRGSYEQYF.